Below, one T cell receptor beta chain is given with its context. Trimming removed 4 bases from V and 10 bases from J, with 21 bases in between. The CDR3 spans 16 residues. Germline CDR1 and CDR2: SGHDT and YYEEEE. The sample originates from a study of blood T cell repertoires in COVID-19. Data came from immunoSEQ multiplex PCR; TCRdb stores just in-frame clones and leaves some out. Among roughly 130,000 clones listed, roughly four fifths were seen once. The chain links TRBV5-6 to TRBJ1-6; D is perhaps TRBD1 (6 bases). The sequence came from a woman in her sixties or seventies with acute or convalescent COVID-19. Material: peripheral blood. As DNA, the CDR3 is TGTGCCAGCAGCAATAACAGGGTGGAGGTTAACTCACCCCTCCACTTT. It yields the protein CASSNNRVEVNSPLHF.